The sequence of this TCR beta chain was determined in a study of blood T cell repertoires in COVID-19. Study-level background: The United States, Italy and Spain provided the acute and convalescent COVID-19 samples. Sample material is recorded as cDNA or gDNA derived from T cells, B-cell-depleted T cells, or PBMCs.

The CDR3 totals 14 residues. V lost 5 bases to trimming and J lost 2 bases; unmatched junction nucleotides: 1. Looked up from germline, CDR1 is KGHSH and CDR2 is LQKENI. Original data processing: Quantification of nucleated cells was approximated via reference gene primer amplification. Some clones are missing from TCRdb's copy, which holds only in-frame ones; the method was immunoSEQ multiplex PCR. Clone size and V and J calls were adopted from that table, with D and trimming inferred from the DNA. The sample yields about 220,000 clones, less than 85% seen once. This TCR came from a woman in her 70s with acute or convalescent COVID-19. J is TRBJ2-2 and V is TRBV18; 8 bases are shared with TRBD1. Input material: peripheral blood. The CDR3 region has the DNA TGTGCCAGCTCATCAGGGGGCAACACCGGGGAGCTGTTTTTT. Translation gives CASSSGGNTGELFF.